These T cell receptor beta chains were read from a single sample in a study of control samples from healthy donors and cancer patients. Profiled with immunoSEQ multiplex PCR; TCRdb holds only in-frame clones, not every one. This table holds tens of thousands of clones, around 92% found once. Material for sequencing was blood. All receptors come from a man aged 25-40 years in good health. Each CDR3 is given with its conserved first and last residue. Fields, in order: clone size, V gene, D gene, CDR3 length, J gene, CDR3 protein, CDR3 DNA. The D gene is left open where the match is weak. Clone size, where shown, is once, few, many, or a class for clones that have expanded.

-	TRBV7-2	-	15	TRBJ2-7	CASSLRGGLLYEQYF	TGTGCCAGCAGCTTAAGGGGGGGCTTACTCTACGAGCAGTACTTC
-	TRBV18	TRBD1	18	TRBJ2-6	CASSPKTGGSSGANVLTF	TGTGCCAGCTCACCAAAGACAGGGGGGTCATCTGGGGCCAACGTCCTGACTTTC
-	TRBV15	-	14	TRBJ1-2	CATSRDQVSTGYTF	TGTGCCACCAGCAGAGATCAGGTCTCTACTGGCTACACCTTC
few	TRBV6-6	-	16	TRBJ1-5	CASSYSESRGNQPQHF	TGTGCCAGCAGTTACTCTGAGTCCAGGGGCAATCAGCCCCAGCATTTT
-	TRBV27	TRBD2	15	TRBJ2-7	CASAFIAGPSYEQYF	TGTGCCAGCGCCTTCATAGCGGGGCCCTCCTACGAGCAGTACTTC
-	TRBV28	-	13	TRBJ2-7	CASREGGSYEQYF	TGTGCCAGCCGCGAGGGGGGGAGCTACGAGCAGTACTTC
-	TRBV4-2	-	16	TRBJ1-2	CASSRSITGPNYGYTF	TGTGCCAGCAGCCGCAGCATTACAGGGCCGAACTATGGCTACACCTTC
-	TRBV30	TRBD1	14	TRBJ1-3	CAWNTVQGANTIYF	TGTGCCTGGAATACGGTCCAGGGGGCAAACACCATATATTTT
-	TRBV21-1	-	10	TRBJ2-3	CASSSDTQYF	TGTGCCAGCAGCAGCGATACGCAGTATTTT
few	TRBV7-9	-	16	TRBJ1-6	CASDSGKSSYNSPLHF	TGTGCCAGTGATTCGGGGAAAAGCTCCTATAATTCACCCCTCCACTTT
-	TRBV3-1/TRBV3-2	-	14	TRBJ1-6	CASSQSGGDRSLHF	TGTGCCAGCAGCCAATCCGGGGGGGATAGGTCCCTCCACTTT
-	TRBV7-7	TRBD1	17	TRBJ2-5	CASSLGTRQGRGETQYF	TGTGCTAGCAGCTTAGGGACCAGACAGGGAAGAGGAGAGACCCAGTACTTC
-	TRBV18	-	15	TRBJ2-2	CASSHSEGTAGELFF	TGTGCCAGCTCACACAGCGAAGGGACGGCCGGGGAGCTGTTTTTT
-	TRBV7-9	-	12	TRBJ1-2	CASSFRIYGYTF	TGTGCCAGCAGCTTCCGTATCTATGGCTACACCTTC
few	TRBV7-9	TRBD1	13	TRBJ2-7	CASSPDRGGEQYF	TGTGCCAGCAGCCCCGACAGGGGTGGCGAGCAGTACTTC
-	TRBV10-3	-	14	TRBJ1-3	CAISDRGVGNTIYF	TGTGCCATCAGTGACCGGGGGGTTGGAAACACCATATATTTT
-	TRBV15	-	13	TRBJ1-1	CATSRDGVTEAFF	TGTGCCACCAGCAGAGATGGGGTCACTGAAGCTTTCTTT
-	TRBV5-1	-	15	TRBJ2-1	CASSLGGSSYNEQFF	TGCGCCAGCAGTCTGGGCGGAAGTTCCTACAATGAGCAGTTCTTC
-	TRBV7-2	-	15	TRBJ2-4	CASSFQVLAKNIQYF	TGTGCCAGCAGCTTCCAAGTGCTAGCCAAAAACATTCAGTACTTC
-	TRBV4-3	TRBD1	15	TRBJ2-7	CASSARGTGGNEQYF	TGCGCCAGCAGCGCCCGGGGGACAGGGGGTAATGAGCAGTACTTC
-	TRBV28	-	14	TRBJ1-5	CASRRVEFWQPQHF	TGTGCCAGCAGGCGGGTGGAGTTTTGGCAGCCCCAGCATTTT
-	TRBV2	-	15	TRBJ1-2	CASSPQNAGLYGYTF	TGTGCCAGCAGTCCCCAAAACGCAGGCCTCTATGGCTACACCTTC